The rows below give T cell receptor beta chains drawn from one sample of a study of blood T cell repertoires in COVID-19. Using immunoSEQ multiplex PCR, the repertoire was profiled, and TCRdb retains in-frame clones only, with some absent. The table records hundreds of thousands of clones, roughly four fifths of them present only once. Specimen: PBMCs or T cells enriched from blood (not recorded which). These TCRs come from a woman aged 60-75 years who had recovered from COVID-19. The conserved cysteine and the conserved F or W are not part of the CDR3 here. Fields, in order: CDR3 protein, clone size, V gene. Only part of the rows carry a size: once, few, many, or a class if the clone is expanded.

CDR3aa: ASSYGTGMNTEAF; abundance: -; v_gene: TRBV5-6
CDR3aa: ASSSQLGSPLH; abundance: once; v_gene: TRBV11-3
CDR3aa: ASSPRQFRNTEAF; abundance: -; v_gene: TRBV6-5
CDR3aa: ASRALGARAF; abundance: -; v_gene: TRBV6-5
CDR3aa: ASSSPSSGRDYEQY; abundance: -; v_gene: TRBV28
CDR3aa: ASTWSSVLSTDTQY; abundance: -; v_gene: TRBV5-1
CDR3aa: ASSPPSGASEQY; abundance: -; v_gene: TRBV18
CDR3aa: ASSLVRQNNSPLH; abundance: -; v_gene: TRBV11-2
CDR3aa: ASSPAPNRDGS; abundance: -; v_gene: TRBV12-3/TRBV12-4
CDR3aa: ASSITSGTGFGNTIY; abundance: -; v_gene: TRBV7-2
CDR3aa: ASSLGPTPVPNQPQH; abundance: -; v_gene: TRBV7-8
CDR3aa: ASGLPRETGDKYEQY; abundance: -; v_gene: TRBV12-5
CDR3aa: ASSSSGPRSSYEQY; abundance: -; v_gene: TRBV3-1/TRBV3-2
CDR3aa: ASSGRGREETQY; abundance: once; v_gene: TRBV6-6
CDR3aa: ASSLLSGTSYEQY; abundance: -; v_gene: TRBV6-5
CDR3aa: ASGPTRRNQPQH; abundance: once; v_gene: TRBV12-5
CDR3aa: ASSQYTGLLAKNIQY; abundance: few; v_gene: TRBV3-1/TRBV3-2
CDR3aa: ASSSEGSVDEKLF; abundance: -; v_gene: TRBV5-1
CDR3aa: ASSWTGNYGYT; abundance: -; v_gene: TRBV5-6
CDR3aa: ASSPSGTRGRQETQY; abundance: once; v_gene: TRBV7-2
CDR3aa: AIGQPGQGNQPQH; abundance: -; v_gene: TRBV10-3
CDR3aa: ASSMQGRDSPLH; abundance: -; v_gene: TRBV19
CDR3aa: ASGPGGMNTEAF; abundance: -; v_gene: TRBV11-3
CDR3aa: ACGQSGTKNIQY; abundance: once; v_gene: TRBV19
CDR3aa: ASSWGPHSGSPLH; abundance: -; v_gene: TRBV5-8
CDR3aa: ASSLVEGNEQF; abundance: few; v_gene: TRBV5-1
CDR3aa: ASSLSSGGFGIYEQY; abundance: -; v_gene: TRBV5-1
CDR3aa: ASSYGLAGATWQF; abundance: once; v_gene: TRBV6-6
CDR3aa: ASRYQGAEETQY; abundance: few; v_gene: TRBV6-5
CDR3aa: ASSEGAGAGPQH; abundance: -; v_gene: TRBV2
CDR3aa: ASSLARDYTANRQY; abundance: -; v_gene: TRBV11-1
CDR3aa: SVFQQGFHEQF; abundance: once; v_gene: TRBV29-1
CDR3aa: ASSIDRGATRGYT; abundance: -; v_gene: TRBV19
CDR3aa: ASSLLTVNQPQH; abundance: -; v_gene: TRBV19
CDR3aa: ASSFPTRWQNNQY; abundance: once; v_gene: TRBV27
CDR3aa: ASSFLSGTSDQPQH; abundance: -; v_gene: TRBV19
CDR3aa: AISAPPGLAGRGSYNEQF; abundance: -; v_gene: TRBV10-3
CDR3aa: SVRGMPPNTEAF; abundance: -; v_gene: TRBV29-1
CDR3aa: ASSSRGADNEQF; abundance: -; v_gene: TRBV18
CDR3aa: ASSVGGDTSYNEQF; abundance: -; v_gene: TRBV9
CDR3aa: ASSSQNTGVWEQF; abundance: -; v_gene: TRBV7-6
CDR3aa: ASSLGTGYEKLF; abundance: -; v_gene: TRBV4-3
CDR3aa: ASSLDRQGDGNTIY; abundance: -; v_gene: TRBV5-6
CDR3aa: ASSQQDRGDTEAF; abundance: -; v_gene: TRBV23-1
CDR3aa: VSSLARFGGDRNQPQH; abundance: -; v_gene: TRBV7-8
CDR3aa: ASSDPGQPNEKLF; abundance: -; v_gene: TRBV6-1
CDR3aa: ASSRNTEAF; abundance: -; v_gene: TRBV5-5
CDR3aa: ASSSGQIEAF; abundance: -; v_gene: TRBV6-5
CDR3aa: ASSLSYRAGGLHEQY; abundance: -; v_gene: TRBV7-2
CDR3aa: ASSYVRGEGYT; abundance: -; v_gene: TRBV6-5
CDR3aa: ASGARGTDGWEKLF; abundance: -; v_gene: TRBV21-1
CDR3aa: ASSWTGEKLF; abundance: -; v_gene: TRBV25-1
CDR3aa: ATNRDRQETQY; abundance: -; v_gene: TRBV10-3
CDR3aa: ASSGGTGEGNTEAF; abundance: -; v_gene: TRBV6-1
CDR3aa: ASSQEQAGGLNEQF; abundance: -; v_gene: TRBV4-1
CDR3aa: ASSLWGDTQY; abundance: -; v_gene: TRBV12-3/TRBV12-4